There are a few counts of the clone carrying this T cell receptor (beta chain). These data originate in a study of T-cell reconstitution after alpha-beta-depleted transplantation in children. The CDR3 is 14 residues long. Germline trimming cut 0 bases from V and 5 bases from J; bases unmatched to any gene: 2. Germline CDR1 and CDR2: SGHDT and YYEEEE. Unique molecular identifiers were incorporated when the TCRbeta library was constructed. Each CDR3 protein is one row after TCRdb ran MiXCR on the PCR reads. The sample holds about 500,000 distinct CDR3 sequences, roughly 33% seen once. This rearrangement joins TRBV5-6 to TRBJ2-7; 10 bases are shared with TRBD2. Sequenced here: PBMCs from the stem cell graft donor, sampled from the stem cell graft. The TCR sequence derives from a human donor who donated a stem cell graft to a child with aplastic anemia. As DNA, the CDR3 is TGTGCCAGCAGCTTGGGAGGGACTAGCGACGAGCAGTACGTC. Translation: CASSLGGTSDEQYV.